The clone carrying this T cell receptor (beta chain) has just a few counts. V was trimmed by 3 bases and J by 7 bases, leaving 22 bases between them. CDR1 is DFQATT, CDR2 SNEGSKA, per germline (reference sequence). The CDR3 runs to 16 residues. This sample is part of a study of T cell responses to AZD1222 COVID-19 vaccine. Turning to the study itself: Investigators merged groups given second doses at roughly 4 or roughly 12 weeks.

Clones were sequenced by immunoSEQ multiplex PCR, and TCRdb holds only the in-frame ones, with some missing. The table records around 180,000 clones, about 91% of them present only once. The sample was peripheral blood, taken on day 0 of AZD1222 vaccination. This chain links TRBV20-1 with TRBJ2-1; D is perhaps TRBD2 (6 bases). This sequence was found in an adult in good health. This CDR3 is CSASTSGSLLRNEQFF. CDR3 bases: TGCAGTGCTAGTACCAGCGGGTCACTCTTGAGAAATGAGCAGTTCTTC.